Described below is a single T cell receptor (beta chain) sequence and its context. This record comes from a study of OX40 agonist ivuxolimab in advanced cancers. The overall study: Ivuxolimab, which is an agonistic anti-OX40 (CD134) antibody, was administered to the patients.

Looked up from germline, CDR1 is LNHDA and CDR2 is SQIVND (reference sequence). The CDR3 sequence is 13 residues long. Trimming took off 5 bases at V and 5 bases at J, with 9 bases between the two ends. Measured with immunoSEQ multiplex PCR; TCRdb has only the in-frame clones, and not every one. The table has approximately 74,000 clones, 80% to 95% seen once. Peripheral blood came from all dose cohorts at three timepoints. The V gene is TRBV19, the J gene TRBJ2-2; D gene uncertain. The input for sequencing was CD4+ or CD8+ T cells sorted from blood, taken in a trial of the OX40 agonist ivuxolimab. The TCR comes from an adult with an advanced solid tumor such as melanoma, head and neck, liver or kidney cancer. CDR3 residues: CASSGSRTGELFF. The CDR3, as DNA: TGTGCCAGTAGTGGAAGCAGGACCGGGGAGCTGTTTTTT. The complete variable domain, with remaining parts taken from reference TRBV19 and TRBJ2-2, reads DGGITQSPKYLFRKEGQNVTLSCEQNLNHDAMYWYRQDPGQGLRLIYYSQIVNDFQKGDIAEGYSVSREKKESFPLTVTSAQKNPTAFYLCASSGSRTGELFFGEGSRLTVL.